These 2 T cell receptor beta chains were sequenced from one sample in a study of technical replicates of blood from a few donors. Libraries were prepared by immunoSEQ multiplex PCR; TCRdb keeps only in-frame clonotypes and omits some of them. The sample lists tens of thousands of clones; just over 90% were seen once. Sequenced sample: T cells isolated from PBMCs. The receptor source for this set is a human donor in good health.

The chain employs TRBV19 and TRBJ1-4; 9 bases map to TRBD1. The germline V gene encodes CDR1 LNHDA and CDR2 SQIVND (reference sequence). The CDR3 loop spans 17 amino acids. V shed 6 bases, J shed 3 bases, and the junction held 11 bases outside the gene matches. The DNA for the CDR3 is TGTGCCAGTAGGGGGAAAACAGGGGGCACGGCTAATGAAAAACTGTTTTTT. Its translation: CASRGKTGGTANEKLFF.

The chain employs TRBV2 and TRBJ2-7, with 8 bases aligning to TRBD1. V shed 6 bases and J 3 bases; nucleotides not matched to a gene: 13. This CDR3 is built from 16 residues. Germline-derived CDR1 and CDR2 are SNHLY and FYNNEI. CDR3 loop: CASSRTGFISNYEQYF. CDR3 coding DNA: TGTGCCAGCAGCAGGACAGGGTTTATATCAAACTACGAGCAGTACTTC.